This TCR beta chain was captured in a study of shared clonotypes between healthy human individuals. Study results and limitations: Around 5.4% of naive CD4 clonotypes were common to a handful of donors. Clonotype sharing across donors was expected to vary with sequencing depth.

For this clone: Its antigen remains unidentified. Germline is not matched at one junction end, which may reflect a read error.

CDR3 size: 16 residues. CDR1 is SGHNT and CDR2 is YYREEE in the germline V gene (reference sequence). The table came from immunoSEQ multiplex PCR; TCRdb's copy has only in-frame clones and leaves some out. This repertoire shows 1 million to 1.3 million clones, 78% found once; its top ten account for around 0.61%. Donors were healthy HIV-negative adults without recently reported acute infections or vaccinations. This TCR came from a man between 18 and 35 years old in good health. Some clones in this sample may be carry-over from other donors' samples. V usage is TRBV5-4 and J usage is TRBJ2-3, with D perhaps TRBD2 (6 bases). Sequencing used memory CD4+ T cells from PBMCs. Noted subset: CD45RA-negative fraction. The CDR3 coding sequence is TGTGCCAGCAGCTCGAGAGCGGGCTCTAGCACAGATACGCAATATTTT. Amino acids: CASSSRAGSSTDTQYF.